Listed here are 5 T cell receptor beta chains from one sample, sequenced in a study of cytomegalovirus exposure and HLA in healthy donors. Researchers ran the PCR with 60 Vbeta and 13 Jbeta primers. TCRdb keeps only in-frame clones here, not all; method: immunoSEQ multiplex PCR. There are under 200,000 clones in the sample; roughly 80% occur only once, and 6.3% lies in the top ten. Specimen: PBMCs. The receptors derive from a man aged 35 to 55 in good health and CMV-seropositive.

This clone has a handful of counts. The V gene is TRBV28, the J gene TRBJ2-3, with 9 bases fitting TRBD2. Trimming removed 8 bases from V and 5 bases from J; junction bases left unmatched: 8. CDR1 is MDHEN and CDR2 is SYDVKM in the germline V gene. CDR3 length equals 14 residues. Here the CDR3 DNA reads TGTGCCAGCTTTGCGGGGGGGCGAATAGATACGCAGTATTTT. It codes for CASFAGGRIDTQYF.

A few counts support this clone. J is TRBJ2-6 and V is TRBV18; perhaps TRBD1 as D (5 bases). CDR1 is KGHSH and CDR2 is LQKENI in the germline V gene. The CDR3 has 14 residues. V gave up 0 bases and J gave up 9 bases, with 9 bases separating them. The CDR3 bases are TGTGCCAGCTCACCACCGCAGGACATCAACGTCCTGACTTTC. Protein product: CASSPPQDINVLTF.

The chain uses TRBV20-1 and TRBJ2-5; D is perhaps TRBD2 (5 bases). The V gene's germline CDR1 is DFQATT and CDR2 SNEGSKA (reference sequence). V was clipped by 6 bases and J by 5 bases, with 7 bases between them. This CDR3 comprises 10 residues. The CDR3 DNA sequence: TGCAGTGCACAGCGGGAGACCCAGTACTTC. Protein: CSAQRETQYF.

CDR3: CASSQGGNRETQYF. CDR3 nucleotide sequence: TGCGCCAGCAGCCAAGGGGGAAACAGGGAGACCCAGTACTTC. The chain employs TRBV4-3 and TRBJ2-5, with a possible D match to TRBD1 (5 bases). Trimming took 1 base from V and 5 from J, leaving 11 bases between them. The CDR3 consists of 14 residues. Germline values: CDR1 LGHNA, CDR2 YSLEER.

This clone was counted a few times. J is TRBJ2-5 and V is TRBV6-4; 12 positions match TRBD1. The ends lost 2 bases at V and 5 bases at J; junction bases unmatched: 12. In germline, CDR1 is MRHNA, CDR2 SNTAGT. The CDR3 is 18 residues long. This CDR3 reads CASSDEWWDRGRAETQYF. CDR3 coding DNA: TGTGCCAGCAGTGACGAGTGGTGGGACAGGGGGCGCGCGGAGACCCAGTACTTC.